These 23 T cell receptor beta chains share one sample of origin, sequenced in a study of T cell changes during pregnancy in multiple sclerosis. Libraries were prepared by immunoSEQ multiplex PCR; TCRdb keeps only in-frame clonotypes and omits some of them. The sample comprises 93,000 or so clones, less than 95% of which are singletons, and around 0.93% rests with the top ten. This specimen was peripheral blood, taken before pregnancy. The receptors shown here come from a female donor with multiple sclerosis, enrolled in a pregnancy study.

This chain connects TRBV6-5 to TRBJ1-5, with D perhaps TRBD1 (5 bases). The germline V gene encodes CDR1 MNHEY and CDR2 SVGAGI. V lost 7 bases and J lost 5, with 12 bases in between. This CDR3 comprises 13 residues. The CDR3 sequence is CASTQGWDQPQHF. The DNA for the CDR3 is TGTGCCAGCACCCAGGGTTGGGATCAGCCCCAGCATTTT.

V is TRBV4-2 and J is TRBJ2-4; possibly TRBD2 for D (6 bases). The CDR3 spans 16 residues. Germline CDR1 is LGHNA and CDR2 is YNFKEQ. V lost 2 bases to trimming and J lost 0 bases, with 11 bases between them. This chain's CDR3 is CASSQSPGVAKNIQYF. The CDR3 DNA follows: TGTGCCAGCAGCCAATCACCGGGGGTAGCCAAAAACATTCAGTACTTC.

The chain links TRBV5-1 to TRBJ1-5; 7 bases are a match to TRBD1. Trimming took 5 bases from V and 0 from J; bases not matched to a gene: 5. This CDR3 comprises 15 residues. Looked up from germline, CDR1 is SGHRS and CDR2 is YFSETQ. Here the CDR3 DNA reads TGCGCCAGCAGATACGGACAGGATAGCAATCAGCCCCAGCATTTT. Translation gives CASRYGQDSNQPQHF. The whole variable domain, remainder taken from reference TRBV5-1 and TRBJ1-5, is KAGVTQTPRYLIKTRGQQVTLSCSPISGHRSVSWYQQTPGQGLQFLFEYFSETQRNKGNFPGRFSGRQFSNSRSEMNVSTLELGDSALYLCASRYGQDSNQPQHFGDGTRLSIL.

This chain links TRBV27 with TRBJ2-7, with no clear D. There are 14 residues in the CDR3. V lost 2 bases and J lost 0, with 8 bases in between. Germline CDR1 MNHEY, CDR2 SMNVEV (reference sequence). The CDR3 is CASSLRVFSYEQYF. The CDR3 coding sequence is TGTGCCAGCAGTTTACGGGTTTTCTCCTACGAGCAGTACTTC.

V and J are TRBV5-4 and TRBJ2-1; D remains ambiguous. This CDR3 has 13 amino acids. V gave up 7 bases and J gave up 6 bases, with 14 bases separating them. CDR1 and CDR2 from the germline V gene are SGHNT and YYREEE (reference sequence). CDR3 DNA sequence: TGTGCCAGCCGTGCGAGCCCTAGCAATGAGCAGTTCTTC. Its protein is CASRASPSNEQFF.

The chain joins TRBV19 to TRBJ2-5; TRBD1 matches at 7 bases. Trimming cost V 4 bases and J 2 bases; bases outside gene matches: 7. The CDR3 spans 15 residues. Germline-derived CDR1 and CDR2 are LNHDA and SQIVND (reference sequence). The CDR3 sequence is CASSTQGTAQETQYF. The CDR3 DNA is TGTGCCAGTAGTACACAGGGGACAGCTCAAGAGACCCAGTACTTC.

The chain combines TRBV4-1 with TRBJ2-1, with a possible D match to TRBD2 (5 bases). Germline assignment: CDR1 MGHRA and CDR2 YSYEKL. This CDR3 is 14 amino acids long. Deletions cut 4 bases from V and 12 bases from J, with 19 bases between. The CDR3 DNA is TGCGCCAGCAGCCTCCTTCAGCGGCGATCCGTGCAGTTCTTC. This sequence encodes CASSLLQRRSVQFF.

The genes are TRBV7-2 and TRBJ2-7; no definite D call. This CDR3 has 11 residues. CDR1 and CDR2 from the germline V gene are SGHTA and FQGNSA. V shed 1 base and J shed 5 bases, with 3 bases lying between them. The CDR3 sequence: CASSLVNEQYF. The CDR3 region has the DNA TGTGCCAGCAGCTTAGTCAACGAGCAGTACTTC.

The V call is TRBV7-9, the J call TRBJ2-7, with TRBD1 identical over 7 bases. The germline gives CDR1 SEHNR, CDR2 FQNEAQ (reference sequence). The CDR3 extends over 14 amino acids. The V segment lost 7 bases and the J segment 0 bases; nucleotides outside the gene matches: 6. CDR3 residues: CASTTTGSSYEQYF. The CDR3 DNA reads TGTGCCAGCACCACGACAGGGAGCTCCTACGAGCAGTACTTC.

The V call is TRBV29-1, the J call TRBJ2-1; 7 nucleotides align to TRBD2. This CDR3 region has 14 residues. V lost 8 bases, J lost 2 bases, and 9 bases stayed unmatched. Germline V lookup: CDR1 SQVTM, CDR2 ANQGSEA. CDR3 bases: TGCAGCTCCGGGGGGTACCAAACCTACAATGAGCAGTTCTTC. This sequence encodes CSSGGYQTYNEQFF.

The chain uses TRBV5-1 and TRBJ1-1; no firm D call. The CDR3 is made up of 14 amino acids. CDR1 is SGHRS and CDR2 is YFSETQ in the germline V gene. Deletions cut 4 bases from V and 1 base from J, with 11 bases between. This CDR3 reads CASSGGAGNTEAFF. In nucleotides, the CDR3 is TGCGCCAGCAGCGGAGGCGCGGGGAACACTGAAGCTTTCTTT.

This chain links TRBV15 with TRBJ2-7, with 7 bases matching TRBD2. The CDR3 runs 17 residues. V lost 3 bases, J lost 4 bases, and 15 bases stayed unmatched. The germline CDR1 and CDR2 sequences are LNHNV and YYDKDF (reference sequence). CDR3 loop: CATSRAGAGRALYEQYF. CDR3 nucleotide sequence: TGTGCCACCAGCAGGGCTGGGGCGGGGAGGGCCTTGTACGAGCAGTACTTC.

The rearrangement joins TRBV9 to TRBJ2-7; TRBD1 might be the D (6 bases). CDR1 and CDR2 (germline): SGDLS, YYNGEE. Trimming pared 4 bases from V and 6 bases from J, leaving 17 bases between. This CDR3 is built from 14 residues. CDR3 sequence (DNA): TGTGCCAGCAGCCCTACAGGGATAGGAAGCGAGCAGTACTTC. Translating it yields CASSPTGIGSEQYF.

The DNA of the CDR3 is TGTGCCAGCAGTGTTCTGGCGGGTGAGCAGTTCTTC. It codes for CASSVLAGEQFF. The chain has TRBV2 and TRBJ2-1; D might be TRBD2 (5 bases). Germline V gene lookup returns CDR1 SNHLY and CDR2 FYNNEI. V shed 4 bases and J shed 9 bases, with 10 bases lying between them. This CDR3 contains 12 residues.

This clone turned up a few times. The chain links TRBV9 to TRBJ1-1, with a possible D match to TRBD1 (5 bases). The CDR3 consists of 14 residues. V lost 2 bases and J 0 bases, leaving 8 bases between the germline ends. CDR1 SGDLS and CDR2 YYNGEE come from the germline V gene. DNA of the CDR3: TGTGCCAGCAGCGTTTCAGGGATGAACACTGAAGCTTTCTTT. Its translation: CASSVSGMNTEAFF.

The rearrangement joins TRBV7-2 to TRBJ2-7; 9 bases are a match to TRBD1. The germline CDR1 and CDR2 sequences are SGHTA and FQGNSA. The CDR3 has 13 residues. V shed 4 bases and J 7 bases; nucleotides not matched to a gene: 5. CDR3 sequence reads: CASSSWDRVEQYF. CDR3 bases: TGTGCCAGCAGCTCTTGGGACAGGGTTGAGCAGTACTTC.

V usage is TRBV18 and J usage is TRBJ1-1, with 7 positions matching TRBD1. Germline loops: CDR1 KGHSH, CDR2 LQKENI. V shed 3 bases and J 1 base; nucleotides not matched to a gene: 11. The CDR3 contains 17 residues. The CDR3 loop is CASSPRLGGSENTEAFF. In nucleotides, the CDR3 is TGTGCCAGCTCACCCAGGCTAGGGGGCTCGGAGAACACTGAAGCTTTCTTT.

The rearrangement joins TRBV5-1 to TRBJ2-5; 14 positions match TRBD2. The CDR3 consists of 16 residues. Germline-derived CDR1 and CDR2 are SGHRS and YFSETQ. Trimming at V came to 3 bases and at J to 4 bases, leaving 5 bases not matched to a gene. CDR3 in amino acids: CASSSGLAGEGETQYF. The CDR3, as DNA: TGCGCCAGCAGCTCGGGACTAGCGGGAGAGGGAGAGACCCAGTACTTC.

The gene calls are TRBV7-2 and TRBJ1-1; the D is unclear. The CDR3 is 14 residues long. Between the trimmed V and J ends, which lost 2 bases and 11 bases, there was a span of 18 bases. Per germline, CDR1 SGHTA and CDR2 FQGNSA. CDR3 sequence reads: CASSLRQEKGGAFF. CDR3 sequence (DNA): TGTGCCAGCAGCTTAAGGCAGGAAAAGGGAGGGGCTTTCTTT.

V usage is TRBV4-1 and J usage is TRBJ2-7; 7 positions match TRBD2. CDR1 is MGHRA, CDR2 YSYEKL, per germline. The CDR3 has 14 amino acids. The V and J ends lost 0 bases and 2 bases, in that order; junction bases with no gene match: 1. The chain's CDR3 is CASSQDRGAYEQYF. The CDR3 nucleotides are TGCGCCAGCAGCCAAGATCGGGGGGCCTACGAGCAGTACTTC.

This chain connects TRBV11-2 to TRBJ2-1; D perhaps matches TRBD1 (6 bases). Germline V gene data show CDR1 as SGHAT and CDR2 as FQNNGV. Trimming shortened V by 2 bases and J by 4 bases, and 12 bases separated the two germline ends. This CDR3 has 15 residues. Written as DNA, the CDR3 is TGTGCCAGCAGCTTAACAGGGTCTCGATACAATGAGCAGTTCTTC. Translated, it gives CASSLTGSRYNEQFF.

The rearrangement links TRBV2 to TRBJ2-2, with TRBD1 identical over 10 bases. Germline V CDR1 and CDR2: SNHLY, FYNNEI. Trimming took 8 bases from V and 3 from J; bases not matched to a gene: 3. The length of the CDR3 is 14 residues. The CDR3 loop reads CASRDRGHTGELFF. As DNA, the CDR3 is TGTGCCAGCCGGGACAGGGGACACACCGGGGAGCTGTTTTTT.

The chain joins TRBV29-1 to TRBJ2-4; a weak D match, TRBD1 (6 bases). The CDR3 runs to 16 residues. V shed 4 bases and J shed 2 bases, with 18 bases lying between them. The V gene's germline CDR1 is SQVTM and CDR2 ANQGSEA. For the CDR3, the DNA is TGCAGCGTTGGTAAGGACAGTCTTATGTCCAAAAACATTCAGTACTTC. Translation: CSVGKDSLMSKNIQYF.